A single T cell receptor beta chain is shown here with its context. The antigen is unknown. This entry belongs to a study of shared clonotypes between healthy human individuals. In the study overall: CD4 naive cells filled three plates per donor, CD4 memory three, CD8 naive two and CD8 memory one. Findings and limits, study-wide: When compared with the clonotypes that were shared by all four sorted-subset donors, the non-shared clonotypes turned out to have lower generation probabilities.

Study donors comprised healthy, HIV-negative adults devoid of recent acute infection or vaccination. The donor cohort consisted entirely of Caucasian adults residing in Nashville, Tennessee. Profiling relied on immunoSEQ multiplex PCR, and the TCRdb table lists in-frame clones only, not all of them. The sample includes 950,000 to 1,100,000 clones, 65% to 75% of them seen just once. The CDR3 has 13 amino acids. Trimming took 0 bases from V and 7 from J, leaving 12 bases between them. Looked up from germline, CDR1 is GTSNPN and CDR2 is SVGIG (reference sequence). The receptor was isolated from a young man in good health. Sequencing used memory CD4+ T cells sorted from blood. This sample's subset: CD45RA-negative fraction. V is TRBV30 and J is TRBJ1-2; tentatively, D is TRBD1 (5 bases). In nucleotides, the CDR3 is TGTGCCTGGAGTGTACAGGTTTCTAGTGGCTACACCTTC. It yields the protein CAWSVQVSSGYTF.